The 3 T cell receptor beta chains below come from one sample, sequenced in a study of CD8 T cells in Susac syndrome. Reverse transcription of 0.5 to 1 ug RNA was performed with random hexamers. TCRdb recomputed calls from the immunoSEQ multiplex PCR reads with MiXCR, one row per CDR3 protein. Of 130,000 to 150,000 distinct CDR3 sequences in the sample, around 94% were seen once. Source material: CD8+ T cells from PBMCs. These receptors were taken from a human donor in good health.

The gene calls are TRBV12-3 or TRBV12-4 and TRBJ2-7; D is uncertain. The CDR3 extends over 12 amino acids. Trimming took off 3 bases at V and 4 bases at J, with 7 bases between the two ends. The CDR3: CASSFTGYEQYF. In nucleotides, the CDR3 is TGTGCCAGCAGTTTTACTGGATACGAGCAGTACTTC.

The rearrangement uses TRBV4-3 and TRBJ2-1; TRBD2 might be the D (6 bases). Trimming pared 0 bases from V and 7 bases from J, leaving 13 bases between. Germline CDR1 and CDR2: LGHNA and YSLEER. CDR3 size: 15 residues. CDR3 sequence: CASSQERTIGNEQFF. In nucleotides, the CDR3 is TGCGCCAGCAGCCAAGAACGGACTATCGGGAATGAGCAGTTCTTC.

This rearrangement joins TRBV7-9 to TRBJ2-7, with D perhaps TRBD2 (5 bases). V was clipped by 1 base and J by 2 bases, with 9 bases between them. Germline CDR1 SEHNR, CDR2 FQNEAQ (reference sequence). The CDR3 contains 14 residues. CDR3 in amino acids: CASSLGAAAYEQYF. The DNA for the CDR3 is TGTGCCAGCAGCTTAGGAGCGGCGGCCTACGAGCAGTACTTC.